The 31 T cell receptor beta chains below were found in one sample sequenced in a study of regulatory T cells in long-lasting Graves disease. Noted time point: newly diagnosed GD, antithyroid drugs for less than 3 months. With RNA extracted from PBMCs as input, the TCR library was made. To make TCR beta libraries, researchers used iRepertoire HTBI primers and Arm-PCR of CDR3 regions. TCRdb re-analysed the multiplex PCR reads in MiXCR, keeping a single row per CDR3 protein. Found here are approximately 560,000 distinct CDR3 sequences, approximately 16% of them singletons; the top ten hold approximately 12%. This sample also belongs to another study, concerning T cells in Graves' hyperthyroidism and ophthalmopathy.

This sample comprised peripheral blood mononuclear cells (PBMCs), obtained at new diagnosis, from a patient treated with antithyroid drugs. These receptors came from a man aged 18 to 30 with Graves disease.

This clonotype was seen more than once but under ten times. The rearrangement joins TRBV3-1 to TRBJ2-7, with a possible D match to TRBD2 (6 bases). Germline values: CDR1 LGHDT, CDR2 YNNKEL (reference sequence). The CDR3 runs 14 residues. Trimming took off 7 bases at V and 6 bases at J, with 19 bases between the two ends. CDR3 residues: CASTDAGSEGEQYF. CDR3 coding DNA: TGTGCCAGCACCGATGCGGGGTCCGAGGGCGAGCAGTACTTC.

This clonotype came up many times. The chain is built from TRBV12-3 or TRBV12-4 and TRBJ1-5; unclear D gene. There are 13 residues in the CDR3. V dropped 6 bases and J dropped 2 bases, with 8 bases sitting between them. CDR3 nucleotides: TGTGCCAGCAGGGGAGAGGGCAATCAGCCCCAGCATTTT. It encodes CASRGEGNQPQHF.

The rearrangement joins TRBV20-1 to TRBJ2-5; D uncertain. V gave up 0 bases and J gave up 3 bases, with 8 bases separating them. CDR1 is DFQATT and CDR2 is SNEGSKA in the germline V gene (reference sequence). The length of the CDR3 is 13 residues. The CDR3 DNA reads TGCAGTGCTAGAGACTGGCCGGAAGAGACCCAGTACTTC. Protein sequence: CSARDWPEETQYF.

This clonotype was counted between two and nine times. The rearrangement links TRBV20-1 to TRBJ2-5, with 14 bases matching TRBD2. The CDR3 covers 16 residues. The V and J ends lost 1 base and 5 bases, in that order; junction bases with no gene match: 6. Germline loops: CDR1 DFQATT, CDR2 SNEGSKA (reference sequence). The CDR3 here is CSARVGTSGRSETQYF. For the CDR3, the DNA is TGCAGTGCTAGAGTAGGGACTAGCGGGAGAAGCGAGACCCAGTACTTC.

A few counts support this clonotype. V gene TRBV27 combines with J gene TRBJ1-2, with 9 bases fitting TRBD1. This CDR3 is built from 15 residues. V shed 4 bases, J shed 5 bases, and the junction held 8 bases outside the gene matches. Germline V gene sequence: CDR1 MNHEY, CDR2 SMNVEV (reference sequence). This CDR3 reads CASSSQGAGGYGYTF. DNA for the CDR3: TGTGCCAGCAGTTCACAGGGGGCGGGGGGGTATGGCTACACCTTC.

This clonotype was seen ten or more times. The chain links TRBV7-3 to TRBJ2-1; TRBD2 agrees at 14 bases. The germline V gene encodes CDR1 SGHTA and CDR2 FQGTGA. V trimming: 5 bases; J trimming: 5 bases; junction bases outside the gene matches: 8. This CDR3 contains 17 residues. The CDR3 sequence: CASSPRKGLAGDNEQFF. CDR3 sequence (DNA): TGTGCCAGCAGCCCACGAAAGGGACTAGCGGGGGACAATGAGCAGTTCTTC.

A word on this clonotype: A much larger clone lies a single base off, so this may be a read error. The V gene is TRBV9, the J gene TRBJ2-3; 7 bases align to TRBD1. The CDR3 consists of 14 residues. CDR1 is SGDLS and CDR2 is YYNGEE in the germline V gene. The junction had 3 bases not matched to a gene; V was cut back by 5 bases and J by 0 bases. In DNA, the CDR3 is TGTGCCAGCAGAGGGGACAGCAGCACAGATACGCAGTATTTT. Residues: CASRGDSSTDTQYF.

The rearrangement links TRBV4-1 to TRBJ2-1, with 7 bases fitting TRBD1. This CDR3 is built from 16 residues. Germline CDR1 is MGHRA and CDR2 is YSYEKL. V was pared by 2 bases and J by 0 bases, with 4 bases of the junction left unmatched. CDR3 in DNA: TGCGCCAGCAGCCAAAGACAGGGAACCTCCTACAATGAGCAGTTCTTC. Its translation: CASSQRQGTSYNEQFF.

The chain links TRBV7-9 to TRBJ2-5; weak D call: TRBD2 (6 bases). There are 17 residues in the CDR3. Germline V lookup: CDR1 SEHNR, CDR2 FQNEAQ (reference sequence). V lost 5 bases and J 2 bases, leaving 21 bases between the germline ends. The DNA of the CDR3 is TGTGCCAGCAGCGGTCATCAGGCGGGAAGAGATCAAGAGACCCAGTACTTC. It encodes CASSGHQAGRDQETQYF.

This rearrangement joins TRBV5-1 to TRBJ2-3, with 10 bases that match TRBD2. CDR1 is SGHRS and CDR2 is YFSETQ in the germline V gene. Trimming removed 4 bases from V and 1 base from J; junction bases left unmatched: 6. The CDR3 runs 16 residues. CDR3 DNA: TGCGCCAGCAGCCTTTCCACTAGCGGGGGCACAGATACGCAGTATTTT. This sequence encodes CASSLSTSGGTDTQYF.

In this sample, this clonotype turned up many times. V gene TRBV20-1 combines with J gene TRBJ1-5; D is perhaps TRBD1 (5 bases). The CDR3 extends over 15 amino acids. Germline V gene lookup returns CDR1 DFQATT and CDR2 SNEGSKA (reference sequence). Trimming cost V 6 bases and J 3 bases, with 18 bases left between them. The CDR3 loop is CSAVPDWGPNQPQHF. CDR3 nucleotides: TGCAGTGCCGTACCGGACTGGGGCCCCAATCAGCCCCAGCATTTT.

The rearrangement uses TRBV5-1 and TRBJ1-4; 7 bases align to TRBD1. The CDR3 totals 14 residues. After removal of 4 bases from V and 10 bases from J, the junction contained 10 bases not matched to a gene. CDR1 SGHRS and CDR2 YFSETQ come from the germline V gene. The CDR3 loop reads CASSLKQGLGKLFF. CDR3 sequence (DNA): TGCGCCAGCAGCCTCAAACAGGGGTTAGGAAAACTGTTTTTT.

V is TRBV11-2 and J is TRBJ2-7; TRBD1 aligns across 10 bases. The CDR3 totals 17 residues. CDR1 is SGHAT and CDR2 is FQNNGV in the germline V gene. Trimming removed 5 bases from V and 2 bases from J; junction bases left unmatched: 12. CDR3 region: CASSGGTGDPLAYEQYF. In DNA form, the CDR3 reads TGTGCCAGCAGCGGGGGGACAGGGGATCCGTTAGCCTACGAGCAGTACTTC.

This clonotype was found a few times. The chain combines TRBV18 with TRBJ1-1, with D hard to call. V lost 3 bases to trimming and J lost 0 bases, with 17 bases between them. The CDR3 is 17 residues long. The germline gives CDR1 KGHSH, CDR2 LQKENI. The CDR3: CASSPSPLRRMNTEAFF. CDR3 DNA sequence: TGTGCCAGCTCACCCTCCCCGTTGAGGCGAATGAACACTGAAGCTTTCTTT.

This clonotype was recorded at least ten times. The genes are TRBV27 and TRBJ2-3; TRBD2 matches at 16 bases. Germline V gene lookup returns CDR1 MNHEY and CDR2 SMNVEV (reference sequence). The length of the CDR3 is 22 residues. The J segment lost 0 bases and the V segment lost 5 bases, leaving 17 bases of the junction unmatched. The CDR3 DNA is TGTGCCAGCAGTCTAGTGCCCTCATCCGGGACTAGCGGGAGGGAGAGCACAGATACGCAGTATTTT. Translated: CASSLVPSSGTSGRESTDTQYF.

The rearrangement uses TRBV20-1 and TRBJ2-5; 7 bases agree with TRBD2. The CDR3 contains 14 residues. With V trimmed by 3 bases and J by 1 base, 5 bases remained unmatched. Germline V gene lookup returns CDR1 DFQATT and CDR2 SNEGSKA (reference sequence). The CDR3 loop reads CSASTSAIQETQYF. The CDR3 bases are TGCAGTGCTAGTACTAGCGCGATCCAAGAGACCCAGTACTTC.

The chain combines TRBV10-2 with TRBJ2-2; 8 bases are shared with TRBD2. Unmatched junction bases numbered 6, after V lost 2 bases and J lost 7 bases. Germline CDR1 is WSHSY and CDR2 is SAAADI. The CDR3 is 15 amino acids. The CDR3 DNA reads TGCGCCAGCAGTGAGACGGGAGGGCCTATCGGGGAGCTGTTTTTT. Translating it yields CASSETGGPIGELFF.

This clonotype was seen many times. The chain employs TRBV10-3 and TRBJ2-2; perhaps TRBD2 as D (6 bases). The germline V and J ends were trimmed by 7 bases and 2 bases, with 14 bases remaining between them. The CDR3 is 15 amino acids. Germline V gene sequence: CDR1 ENHRY, CDR2 SYGVKD. CDR3 DNA sequence: TGTGCCATCATGTCCAGCGGGCATAACACCGGGGAGCTGTTTTTT. As protein: CAIMSSGHNTGELFF.

In this sample, this clonotype turned up many times. The V call is TRBV10-1, the J call TRBJ2-7; TRBD1 agrees at 8 bases. The CDR3 spans 15 residues. V dropped 7 bases and J dropped 4; count of bases not matched to a gene: 12. CDR1 and CDR2 (germline): WNHNN, SYGVQD (reference sequence). The CDR3 sequence: CASTAKGQAKYEQYF. CDR3 nucleotide sequence: TGCGCCAGCACCGCAAAGGGACAGGCTAAGTACGAGCAGTACTTC.

This chain uses TRBV27 with TRBJ2-7; the D gene is possibly TRBD2 (7 bases). Trimming took off 3 bases at V and 2 bases at J, with 11 bases between the two ends. The CDR3 runs 14 residues. Germline assignment: CDR1 MNHEY and CDR2 SMNVEV (reference sequence). CDR3 nucleotides: TGTGCCAGCAGTTTCGGGGGGCCGGCCTACGAGCAGTACTTC. It codes for CASSFGGPAYEQYF.

In its sample, this clonotype was seen many times. CDR3: CASHDILSGRTDTQYF. The CDR3 region has the DNA TGCGCCAGCCACGACATCCTTAGCGGACGCACAGATACGCAGTATTTT. The V call is TRBV5-1, the J call TRBJ2-3, with a weak D call TRBD2 (6 bases). V gave up 7 bases and J gave up 1 base, with 19 bases separating them. The CDR3 has 16 residues. CDR1 is SGHRS and CDR2 is YFSETQ in the germline V gene. The full variable domain, with the rest looked up from reference TRBV5-1 and TRBJ2-3, is KAGVTQTPRYLIKTRGQQVTLSCSPISGHRSVSWYQQTPGQGLQFLFEYFSETQRNKGNFPGRFSGRQFSNSRSEMNVSTLELGDSALYLCASHDILSGRTDTQYFGPGTRLTVL.

The V gene is TRBV12-3 or TRBV12-4, the J gene TRBJ1-5; D is unresolved. V gave up 5 bases and J gave up 11 bases, with 16 bases separating them. The CDR3 sequence is 13 residues long. The CDR3 here is CASSGPSNPAQHF. CDR3 nucleotides: TGTGCCAGCAGTGGTCCAAGTAACCCAGCCCAGCATTTT.

In this sample, this clonotype turned up a few times. This chain connects TRBV5-1 to TRBJ1-2; TRBD1 is a possible D gene (5 bases). V dropped 4 bases and J dropped 2 bases, with 12 bases sitting between them. The CDR3 totals 14 residues. CDR1 SGHRS and CDR2 YFSETQ come from the germline V gene. CDR3 coding DNA: TGCGCCAGCAGCCCGGGACTGCAAAACTATGGCTACACCTTC. Residues: CASSPGLQNYGYTF.

This clonotype has only a few counts. The chain links TRBV5-1 to TRBJ2-5; 8 bases agree with TRBD1. After removal of 4 bases from V and 2 bases from J, the junction contained 4 bases not matched to a gene. The V gene's germline CDR1 is SGHRS and CDR2 YFSETQ. This CDR3 comprises 14 residues. The CDR3 DNA is TGCGCCAGCAGCCTGACAGGGGATCAAGAGACCCAGTACTTC. Protein product: CASSLTGDQETQYF.

A few counts support this clonotype. CDR3 protein: CASSFGVARGGYTF. DNA for the CDR3: TGTGCCAGCAGTTTTGGCGTCGCCCGAGGCGGCTACACCTTC. V and J are TRBV28 and TRBJ1-2; D remains unclear. The ends were cut back, 3 bases at V and 8 bases at J, with 16 bases in the middle. This CDR3 is 14 amino acids long. The germline V gene encodes CDR1 MDHEN and CDR2 SYDVKM.

This clonotype has just a few counts. The chain uses TRBV5-1 and TRBJ1-4; D is undetermined. With 2 bases removed from V and 0 bases from J, the gap between germline ends came to 11 bases. The germline gives CDR1 SGHRS, CDR2 YFSETQ. CDR3 length: 16 amino acids. The CDR3 DNA is TGCGCCAGCAGCTTCAGCGCGGTAGCAACTAATGAAAAACTGTTTTTT. It specifies CASSFSAVATNEKLFF.

This clonotype was counted between two and nine times. The V gene is TRBV30, the J gene TRBJ2-2; perhaps TRBD1 as D (5 bases). The CDR3 sequence is 16 residues long. Deletions cut 1 base from V and 4 bases from J, with 16 bases between. Per the germline V gene, CDR1 is GTSNPN and CDR2 is SVGIG (reference sequence). The CDR3 DNA is TGTGCCTGGAGTGCTGGGGCAGGGTACTTCACCGGGGAGCTGTTTTTT. This gives the protein CAWSAGAGYFTGELFF.

In this sample, this clonotype turned up many times. The chain employs TRBV18 and TRBJ1-1; a weak D match, TRBD1 (5 bases). This CDR3 region has 15 residues. V lost 3 bases to trimming and J lost 4 bases, with 15 bases between them. The germline V gene has CDR1 KGHSH and CDR2 LQKENI. The CDR3 region has the DNA TGTGCCAGCTCACCTCAGGGAGGGATGTTCACTGAAGCTTTCTTT. Translating gives CASSPQGGMFTEAFF.

This clonotype appeared many times. The chain carries TRBV20-1 and TRBJ2-5; 7 positions agree with TRBD1. J gave up 3 bases and V 2 bases, and 3 bases lay outside the gene matches. This CDR3 comprises 13 residues. Germline V gene data show CDR1 as DFQATT and CDR2 as SNEGSKA (reference sequence). The chain's CDR3 is CSARRTGKETQYF. DNA for the CDR3: TGCAGTGCTAGAAGGACAGGAAAAGAGACCCAGTACTTC.

This clonotype appeared a few times. This CDR3 is CASSSHSPYEQYF. CDR3 bases: TGTGCCAGCAGTTCCCACTCCCCCTACGAGCAGTACTTC. The rearrangement links TRBV27 to TRBJ2-7; D gene uncertain. CDR3 length: 13 amino acids. The V and J ends lost 4 bases and 2 bases respectively, with 9 bases between them. The V gene's germline CDR1 is MNHEY and CDR2 SMNVEV (reference sequence).

J is TRBJ2-7 and V is TRBV30; 7 bases fit TRBD2. The germline V gene encodes CDR1 GTSNPN and CDR2 SVGIG (reference sequence). Trimming took 3 bases from V and 6 from J; bases not matched to a gene: 5. CDR3 length equals 12 residues. The CDR3 loop is CAWRGGGREQYF. Here the CDR3 DNA reads TGTGCCTGGAGGGGGGGGGGTCGCGAGCAGTACTTC.